The text below deals with one T cell receptor (beta chain). Its cognate antigen has yet to be identified. The sample holds no much larger clone one base away, and base qualities are not on file. This specimen's treatment or condition label, per the study, means: around 19 received Ad26.COV2.S at low or high dose, single or two shots; about 5 received placebo; per-sample allocation not given. Repertoires of vaccine and placebo recipients were sequenced from samples collected on day 63 after the first injection. In Cohort 1b, roughly 25 adults aged 18-55 years were enrolled at a single site in Boston, USA, between 29 July and 7 August 2020. As a vaccine, Ad26.COV2.S was a replication-incompetent adenovirus type 26 vector that expressed a prefusion-stabilized SARS-CoV-2 spike protein derived from the original Wuhan strain. Including the terminal cysteine and phenylalanine, the CDR3 comprises 15 residues. Only the CDR3 part of the read is kept: 45 bases, read in frame from the first base. Looking up the germline V gene yields CDR1 MNHNS and CDR2 SASEGT. The trim is 3 bases for V and 8 bases for J, with a gap of 19 bases between the germline ends.

The immunoSEQ Assay was the method used to sequence TCRbeta CDR3 regions. After extraction, genomic DNA underwent amplification by bias-controlled multiplex PCR, followed by high-throughput sequencing. Per the source publication's procedure: To quantify the absolute abundance of each unique TCRbeta CDR3 region, sequences were collapsed and filtered. Usable DNA was measured by amplifying reference genes present in all nucleated cells, and TCRbeta template counts were normalized to that usable DNA to estimate T cell fraction. Repertoire TCRs were annotated as SARS-CoV-2-specific by exact matching of V gene, CDR3 amino acid sequence and J gene to a known reactive TCR set. The reference SARS-CoV-2 TCR set came from MIRA and was filtered for enrichment in COVID-19-positive ImmuneCODE repertoires, removing public or cross-reactive TCRs. Drawing on the MIRA antigens, annotated TCRs were analysed further at the level of specific ORF or position within ORF. Breadth was defined as the number of annotated unique rearrangements divided by the total number of unique productive rearrangements, and depth was defined as the summed frequency of the annotated unique rearrangements. TCR breadth was compared between groups using two-sided Wilcoxon rank-sum tests. What TCRdb holds here is the immuneACCESS table cut down to in-frame rearrangements. Part of the clones is not present; checked against another copy, under half of the missing clones reflect an unresolved V gene, and the others are unexplained. D and trimming were read from the DNA, whereas the V and J calls and clone size are those reported in that table. Present in this sample are about 390,000 clones, over 80% of which were seen just once. More than 1.5% of the sample lies in the top ten.

The data stem from a study of Ad26.COV2.S vaccination and SARS-CoV-2 variants (dated by TCRdb to the early 2020s). As for the study more broadly: Vaccine-arm donors were drawn from COV1001, a multicentre, randomized, double-blind, placebo-controlled phase I-IIa trial of Ad26.COV2.S in healthy adults. Investigators remained blinded to trial group allocation during experiments and outcome assessment. The TCR-sequenced set comprised approximately 32 samples: approximately 20 Ad26.COV2.S vaccine recipients, 5 placebo recipients and 8 SARS-CoV-2 convalescent individuals. Participants in the trial were split at random into five groups of five each, receiving low-dose or high-dose Ad26.COV2.S once or twice, or else placebo on both occasions. Dosing of Ad26.COV2.S was intramuscular, at either 5x10^10 or 1x10^11 viral particles, delivered as one shot or as two shots spaced 56 days apart. TCRbeta repertoire sequencing was used to assess the specificity and breadth of SARS-CoV-2-reactive T cell receptors after Ad26.COV2.S vaccination.

Broad study findings and their caveats: According to the authors, total T cell responses may have been underestimated by the TCR breadth and depth analyses. The study was not powered to compare responses between vaccine doses or regimens. Spike-specific TCR breadth was higher in Ad26.COV2.S recipients than in placebo recipients (P = 0.0014). After vaccination, spike-specific CD8+ and CD4+ T cell responses were reported to show substantial breadth. Comparable non-spike TCR breadth was observed between vaccine and placebo recipients, consistent with only spike being contained in the vaccine.

This clonotype was sampled from a person between 18 and 59 years old who received the Ad26.COV2.S COVID-19 vaccine or a placebo. The chain uses TRBV6-1 and TRBJ1-1; the best D guess is TRBD1, with 5 bases matching. The starting material was peripheral blood, obtained in a trial of Ad26.COV2.S vaccine versus placebo. The sequenced DNA is TGTGCCAGCAGTGAGGAGACAGTGGCCTTCGCGGAAGCTTTCTTT. The encoded protein is CASSEETVAFAEAFF.